This record covers a single TCR beta chain. The sample comes from a study of OX40 agonist ivuxolimab in advanced cancers. TCRdb's table, derived via immunoSEQ multiplex PCR, lists solely in-frame clones and lacks some. Of some 22,000 clones in the sample, about 90% were seen once. This CDR3 has 14 residues. The V end lost 2 bases, the J end lost 4 bases, and 12 bases lay between the germline ends. CDR1 is GTSNPN and CDR2 is SVGIG in the germline V gene (reference sequence). The V gene is TRBV30, the J gene TRBJ1-5, with a tentative D call TRBD1 (6 bases). This receptor was identified in an adult with an advanced solid tumor such as melanoma, head and neck, liver or kidney cancer. This specimen was CD4+ or CD8+ T cells sorted from blood, taken in a trial of the OX40 agonist ivuxolimab. The CDR3 DNA follows: TGTGCCTGGAGTAGCAGGGGAGCTAATCAGCCCCAGCATTTT. It encodes CAWSSRGANQPQHF.